These T cell receptor beta chains were read from a single sample in a study of cytomegalovirus exposure and HLA in healthy donors. Sequenced by immunoSEQ multiplex PCR; TCRdb stores in-frame clones only, minus some. The data show 100,000 to 150,000 clones, 70% to 80% seen once. Sequencing was carried out using PBMCs. The receptors shown here come from a female donor in good health and CMV-seropositive. Both conserved end residues are part of each CDR3.

TRBJ1-1 | TRBV2 | CASEQGYTEAFF
TRBJ2-7 | TRBV10-3 | CAISESRGNSYEQYF
TRBJ2-5 | TRBV2 | CASRTGTDRMQETQYF
TRBJ2-7 | TRBV10-3 | CAISSQGASYEQYF
TRBJ1-1 | TRBV6-1 | CASSEAFETGGRAFF
TRBJ1-6 | TRBV7-9 | CASSLAGGRAYNSPLHF
TRBJ2-7 | TRBV7-9 | CASSPLSSGRQYF
TRBJ1-2 | TRBV11-2 | CASSASATGTGGGYTF
TRBJ2-3 | TRBV18 | CASSARQGRDNTQYF
TRBJ2-1 | TRBV9 | CASSVQGAGVEQFF
TRBJ1-2 | TRBV5-1 | CASSLGQGVYGYTF
TRBJ2-1 | TRBV29-1 | CSANRDLTYNEQFF
TRBJ1-4 | TRBV7-9 | CASSFGLGQRNEKLFF
TRBJ1-1 | TRBV5-5 | CASSSSTQGLSGAFF
TRBJ1-5 | TRBV7-2 | CASSLIPDRGQPQHF
TRBJ2-2 | TRBV7-9 | CASSLQVNAGELFF
TRBJ1-2 | TRBV5-4 | CASSLDSYGYTF
TRBJ2-7 | TRBV5-1 | CASSGQGIAYEQYF
TRBJ2-3 | TRBV2 | CASTKDRGSDTQYF
TRBJ2-2 | TRBV2 | CARGLLNTGELFF
TRBJ2-1 | TRBV9 | CASSALAGGSYNEQFF
TRBJ1-1 | TRBV14 | CASSQDPRRAVGEAFF
TRBJ1-5 | TRBV19 | CASSISGPQGPQHF
TRBJ2-3 | TRBV19 | CASSPPGGTDTQYF
TRBJ1-2 | TRBV15 | CATSRSRGSYGYTF
TRBJ1-2 | TRBV18 | CASSPRDRTFYGYTF
TRBJ2-7 | TRBV4-1 | CASSPAGGTTYEQYF
TRBJ1-5 | TRBV4-1 | CASSQGRGVNQPQHF
TRBJ2-7 | TRBV25-1 | CASRRPGSYEQYF
TRBJ1-1 | TRBV14 | CASSQLGGATEAFF
TRBJ1-1 | TRBV5-1 | CASRNDGRQQAFF
TRBJ1-5 | TRBV12-5 | CASGPGGRGQPQHF
TRBJ1-5 | TRBV6-5 | CASRPGGGQPQHF
TRBJ1-3 | TRBV5-1 | CASSLAGGTGNTIYF
TRBJ1-5 | TRBV2 | CASRDRGPWEPQHF
TRBJ2-5 | TRBV28 | CASLDRARETQYF
TRBJ2-4 | TRBV18 | CASSIQGNNNIQYF
TRBJ2-7 | TRBV6-1 | CASRETIEREQYF
TRBJ1-5 | TRBV7-9 | CASSLGQGVSNQPQHF
TRBJ1-2 | TRBV2 | CASSEGANYGYTF
TRBJ2-1 | TRBV7-2 | CASSHDLGTSHEQFF
TRBJ2-1 | TRBV4-2 | CASSQTRGHNEQFF
TRBJ1-4 | TRBV5-4 | CASSSGTDNEKLFF
TRBJ2-2 | TRBV28 | CASSTSGGRTGELFF
TRBJ1-1 | TRBV28 | CASSTPGQGNTEAFF
TRBJ1-2 | TRBV7-2 | CASSLVVTANYGYTF
TRBJ2-1 | TRBV2 | CASTLLNEQFF